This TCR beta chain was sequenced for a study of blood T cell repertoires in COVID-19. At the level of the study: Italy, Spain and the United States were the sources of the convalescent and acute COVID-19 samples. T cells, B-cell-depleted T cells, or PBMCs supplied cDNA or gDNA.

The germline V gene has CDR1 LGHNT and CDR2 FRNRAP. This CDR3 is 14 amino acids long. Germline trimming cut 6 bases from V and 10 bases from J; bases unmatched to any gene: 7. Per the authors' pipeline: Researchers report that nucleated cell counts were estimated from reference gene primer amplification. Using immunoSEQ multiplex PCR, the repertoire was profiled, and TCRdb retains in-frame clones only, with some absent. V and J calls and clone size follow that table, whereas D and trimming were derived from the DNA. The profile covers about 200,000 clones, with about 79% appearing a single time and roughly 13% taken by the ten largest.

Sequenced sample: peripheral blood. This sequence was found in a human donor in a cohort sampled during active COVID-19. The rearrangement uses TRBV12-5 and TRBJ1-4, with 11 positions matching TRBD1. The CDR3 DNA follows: TGTGCTAGTGGAACCGGGACAGGGGGTGGAAAACTGTTTTTT. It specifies CASGTGTGGGKLFF.